The 24 T cell receptor beta chains below come from one sample, sequenced in a study. MiXCR, applied by TCRdb to the 5' RACE reads, yields one record per CDR3 protein. The sample holds about 60,000 distinct CDR3 sequences, approximately 31% seen once. Sequences were obtained from tumor-infiltrating naive CD4+ T cells sorted from the breast tumor. The subset: naive CD4+ T cells, CD4+CD45RA+CD25-. Receptor source: a female donor with breast cancer.

Only a few counts were recorded for this clonotype. The rearrangement joins TRBV12-3 or TRBV12-4 to TRBJ2-1, with 12 bases that match TRBD2. V dropped 5 bases and J dropped 7; count of bases not matched to a gene: 3. The CDR3 covers 14 residues. CDR3 protein: CASSATSGSNEQFF. For the CDR3, the DNA is TGTGCCAGCAGTGCGACTAGCGGGAGTAATGAGCAGTTCTTC.

This clonotype was seen only a few times. The chain is built from TRBV5-1 and TRBJ2-5, with 8 bases fitting TRBD2. The ends lost 5 bases at V and 5 bases at J; junction bases unmatched: 11. The CDR3 loop spans 15 amino acids. CDR1 and CDR2 (germline): SGHRS, YFSETQ. The CDR3 loop is CASRIRGGPTETQYF. The CDR3 DNA sequence: TGCGCCAGCAGGATCCGGGGGGGCCCGACGGAGACCCAGTACTTC.

This clonotype was picked up a small number of times. This chain uses TRBV29-1 with TRBJ1-4; 8 bases are shared with TRBD1. J was trimmed by 4 bases and V by 4 bases; bases with no gene match: 8. From germline, CDR1 is SQVTM and CDR2 ANQGSEA. The CDR3 has 15 amino acids. In nucleotides, the CDR3 is TGCAGCGTTGGAGTACCAGGGGGCCTTAATGAAAAACTGTTTTTT. Translated, it gives CSVGVPGGLNEKLFF.

The chain is built from TRBV4-1 and TRBJ2-7, with 7 bases fitting TRBD2. V lost 2 bases, J lost 1 base, and 8 bases stayed unmatched. This CDR3 spans 16 amino acids. Germline CDR1 reads MGHRA; CDR2 reads YSYEKL. CDR3 nucleotides: TGCGCCAGCAGCCAATTGGTGGGACTACGTTCCTACGAGCAGTACTTC. Residues: CASSQLVGLRSYEQYF.

This clonotype came up many times. The chain employs TRBV5-1 and TRBJ2-2; D could derive from TRBD1 or TRBD2 (5 bases each). CDR1 is SGHRS, CDR2 YFSETQ, per germline. The CDR3 runs to 15 residues. The germline V and J ends were trimmed by 1 base and 0 bases, with 7 bases remaining between them. The CDR3 nucleotides read TGCGCCAGCAGCTTGCAGGGAGCGAACACCGGGGAGCTGTTTTTT. Translating gives CASSLQGANTGELFF.

Only a few counts were recorded for this clonotype. This chain uses TRBV4-1 with TRBJ2-1; 7 positions match TRBD2. V lost 0 bases and J lost 7; bases outside the gene matches: 12. This CDR3 has 17 residues. Germline CDR1 and CDR2: MGHRA and YSYEKL. The CDR3 DNA reads as TGCGCCAGCAGCCAAGAAGTAAGCCTAGCGGCTACAAATGAGCAGTTCTTC. It specifies CASSQEVSLAATNEQFF.

The V gene is TRBV7-8, the J gene TRBJ1-6; no clear D. The CDR3 is made up of 17 amino acids. The ends were cut back, 5 bases at V and 5 bases at J, with 19 bases in the middle. The V gene's germline CDR1 is SGHVS and CDR2 FQNEAQ. The CDR3 region has the DNA TGTGCCAGCAGCCGTACCCAGAGAGGACCGAATAATTCACCCCTCCACTTT. This gives the protein CASSRTQRGPNNSPLHF. The variable domain in full, with the rest retrieved from reference TRBV7-8 and TRBJ1-6, is GAGVSQSPRYKVAKRGQDVALRCDPISGHVSLFWYQQALGQGPEFLTYFQNEAQLDKSGLPSDRFFAERPEGSVSTLKIQRTQQEDSAVYLCASSRTQRGPNNSPLHFGNGTRLTVT.

In this sample, this clonotype turned up many times. The gene calls are TRBV20-1 and TRBJ1-1, with TRBD1 as a possible D gene (5 bases). This CDR3 contains 14 residues. CDR1 and CDR2 from the germline V gene are DFQATT and SNEGSKA (reference sequence). For the CDR3, the DNA is TGCAGCGCACGGGGACCGAGAGTAGACACTGAAGCTTTCTTT. Amino acids: CSARGPRVDTEAFF.

This clonotype has a handful of counts. The V and J genes are TRBV7-2 and TRBJ1-1, with D perhaps matching TRBD1 (5 bases). The ends were cut back, 3 bases at V and 8 bases at J, with 13 bases in the middle. Germline V CDR1 and CDR2: SGHTA, FQGNSA. This CDR3 is 13 amino acids long. CDR3 residues: CASSLSRQTEAFF. For the CDR3, the DNA is TGTGCCAGCAGCTTGAGCAGACAGACCGAAGCTTTCTTT.

The CDR3 DNA reads TGCAGTGCTAGGGGTAGCGGGAGGTCCGTCGGTACAGATACGCAGTATTTT. Protein sequence: CSARGSGRSVGTDTQYF. The chain couples TRBV20-1 to TRBJ2-3; 10 bases agree with TRBD2. J gave up 3 bases and V 3 bases, and 12 bases lay outside the gene matches. Germline V gives CDR1 DFQATT, CDR2 SNEGSKA (reference sequence). This CDR3 spans 17 amino acids.

In DNA, the CDR3 is TGCAGCGTTCCTCCCGGCGGGACGGGAGGTGAGCAGTTCTTC. As protein: CSVPPGGTGGEQFF. This chain uses TRBV29-1 with TRBJ2-1, with TRBD2 identical over 7 bases. V lost 5 bases, J lost 9 bases, and 13 bases stayed unmatched. The CDR3 totals 14 residues. CDR1 is SQVTM, CDR2 ANQGSEA, per germline.

This clonotype was seen repeatedly, ten times or more. The CDR3 DNA sequence: TGTGCCATCAGTCCTCGGTCCCCACAGAATGAGCAGTTCTTC. As protein: CAISPRSPQNEQFF. This chain joins TRBV10-3 and TRBJ2-1; no clear D gene. V was shortened by 5 bases and J by 7 bases, with 15 bases between the two germline ends. This CDR3 region has 14 residues. Germline values: CDR1 ENHRY, CDR2 SYGVKD.

The rearrangement joins TRBV4-3 to TRBJ2-7; 14 bases fit TRBD2. Trimming removed 0 bases from V and 4 bases from J; junction bases left unmatched: 11. The CDR3 has 19 residues. CDR1 is LGHNA, CDR2 YSLEER, per germline. The CDR3 region has the DNA TGCGCCAGCAGCCAAGAAAGTCCCGGGACTAGCGGGAGAGGTTACGAGCAGTACTTC. Translating it yields CASSQESPGTSGRGYEQYF.

This clonotype was counted ten times or more. At one end the junction does not follow the germline gene, possibly because of a read error. The chain uses TRBV4-1 and TRBJ2-5; TRBD1 aligns across 9 bases. CDR1 is MGHRA, CDR2 YSYEKL, per germline. The CDR3 spans 16 residues. This CDR3 reads CASSEDRGSHQETQYF. The CDR3 DNA reads as TGCGCCAGCAGCGAAGACAGGGGGAGCCACCAAGAGACCCAGTACTTC.

The chain employs TRBV7-9 and TRBJ1-2; TRBD1 might be the D (6 bases). Germline CDR1 reads SEHNR; CDR2 reads FQNEAQ (reference sequence). The CDR3 runs 16 residues. The V end was cut by 5 bases, the J end by 1 base, with 17 bases between. Here the CDR3 DNA reads TGTGCCAGCAGCGGATCGACAGGTACCCTTAACTATGGCTACACCTTC. Residues: CASSGSTGTLNYGYTF. Using reference TRBV7-9 and TRBJ1-2 for the parts outside the CDR3, the full variable domain is DTGVSQNPRHKITKRGQNVTFRCDPISEHNRLYWYRQTLGQGPEFLTYFQNEAQLEKSRLLSDRFSAERPKGSFSTLEIQRTEQGDSAMYLCASSGSTGTLNYGYTFGSGTRLTVV.

V usage is TRBV2 and J usage is TRBJ1-5; perhaps TRBD1 as D (5 bases). Germline V gene sequence: CDR1 SNHLY, CDR2 FYNNEI. The V end was cut by 6 bases, the J end by 1 base, with 13 bases between. The CDR3 length is 15 residues. The CDR3 here is CASRLGGGSNQPQHF. In nucleotides, the CDR3 is TGTGCCAGCAGGCTCGGGGGTGGGAGCAATCAGCCCCAGCATTTT.

The chain combines TRBV6-1 with TRBJ1-2, with TRBD1 identical over 10 bases. J lost 8 bases, V lost 5 bases, and 5 bases had no gene match. CDR1 is MNHNS and CDR2 is SASEGT in the germline V gene. The CDR3 consists of 13 residues. CDR3 in amino acids: CASSSDRGRGYTF. CDR3 coding DNA: TGTGCCAGCAGTTCGGACAGGGGGAGAGGCTACACCTTC.

Note on this clonotype: One end of the junction does not line up with germline, which may come from a read error. The J gene is TRBJ2-2, the V gene TRBV15; D may match TRBD1 or TRBD2 (6 bases each). CDR3 length: 14 residues. The germline CDR1 and CDR2 sequences are LNHNV and YYDKDF (reference sequence). As DNA, the CDR3 is TGCGCCACCAGCCCGGGGCGGGACACCGGGGAGCGGTTTTTT. Translated: CATSPGRDTGERFF.

The CDR3 sequence: CASSELAGVREETQYF. The DNA of the CDR3 is TGTGCCAGCAGTGAACTAGCGGGAGTTAGGGAAGAGACCCAGTACTTC. V usage is TRBV2 and J usage is TRBJ2-5; 10 positions match TRBD2. The CDR3 loop spans 16 amino acids. Trimming removed 2 bases from V and 3 bases from J; junction bases left unmatched: 6. Germline CDR1 SNHLY, CDR2 FYNNEI.

The table lists this clonotype with many counts. This sequence joins TRBV5-1 and TRBJ2-2; TRBD1 matches at 11 bases. With V trimmed by 2 bases and J by 6 bases, 9 bases remained unmatched. CDR1 and CDR2 from the germline V gene are SGHRS and YFSETQ. CDR3 size: 17 residues. CDR3 residues: CASSFRGTGGQAGELFF. The CDR3, as DNA: TGCGCCAGCAGCTTCCGTGGGACAGGGGGTCAAGCCGGGGAGCTGTTTTTT.

This clonotype was picked up one time. Since a much larger clone is just one base distant, this may be a read error. The chain is built from TRBV12-3 or TRBV12-4 and TRBJ2-2; TRBD1 matches 8 bases. J lost 4 bases, V lost 5 bases, and 6 bases had no gene match. The CDR3 is 15 amino acids. In DNA, the CDR3 is TGTGCCAGCAGTCTCGGACAGGGAAGCACCGGGGAGCTGTTTTTT. Its translation: CASSLGQGSTGELFF.

This clonotype was observed a few times. The rearrangement joins TRBV5-1 to TRBJ2-1, with TRBD1 matching over 10 bases. This CDR3 has 18 residues. Germline V gene sequence: CDR1 SGHRS, CDR2 YFSETQ. Germline trimming cut 4 bases from V and 1 base from J; bases unmatched to any gene: 11. The CDR3 protein is CASSPGTGAWRSYNEQFF. CDR3 DNA sequence: TGCGCCAGCAGCCCCGGGACAGGGGCTTGGAGGTCCTACAATGAGCAGTTCTTC.

This chain connects TRBV29-1 to TRBJ1-2; tentatively, D is TRBD1 (5 bases). CDR3 length equals 14 residues. Trimming left V 2 bases short and J 6 bases short, with 16 bases between. Germline CDR1 is SQVTM and CDR2 is ANQGSEA. CDR3 nucleotide sequence: TGCAGCGTTGAAAGCGCTGGGGGGGAGGATGGCTACACCTTC. Translation: CSVESAGGEDGYTF.

Notes on this clonotype: Possible read error: a much larger clone is one base away. This rearrangement joins TRBV12-3 or TRBV12-4 to TRBJ2-1, with TRBD1 identical over 7 bases. The V gene end was trimmed by 3 bases and the J gene end by 13 bases; junction bases not matched to a gene: 9. This CDR3 spans 13 amino acids. The CDR3 reads CASSFGTARYQFF. The DNA of the CDR3 is TGTGCCAGCAGTTTCGGGACAGCGCGTTATCAGTTCTTC.